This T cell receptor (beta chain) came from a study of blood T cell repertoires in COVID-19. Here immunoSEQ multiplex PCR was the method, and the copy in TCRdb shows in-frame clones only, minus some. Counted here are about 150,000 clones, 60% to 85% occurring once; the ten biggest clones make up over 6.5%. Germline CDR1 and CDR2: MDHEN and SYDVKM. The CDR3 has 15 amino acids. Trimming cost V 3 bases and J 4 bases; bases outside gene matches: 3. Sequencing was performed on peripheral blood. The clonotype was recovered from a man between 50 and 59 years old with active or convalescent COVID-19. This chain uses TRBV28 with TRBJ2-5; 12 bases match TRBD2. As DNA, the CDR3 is TGTGCCAGCAGTTTTGGACTAGCGGGAAGAGAGACCCAGTACTTC. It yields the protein CASSFGLAGRETQYF. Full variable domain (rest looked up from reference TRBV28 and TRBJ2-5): DVKVTQSSRYLVKRTGEKVFLECVQDMDHENMFWYRQDPGLGLRLIYFSYDVKMKEKGDIPEGYSVSREKKERFSLILESASTNQTSMYLCASSFGLAGRETQYFGPGTRLLVL.